The rows below give T cell receptor beta chains drawn from one sample of a study of T cell repertoires in cytomegalovirus infection. For these TCRs, the target antigens are not known. From the reads, TCRdb called clonotypes with MiXCR, one entry per CDR3 protein. The sample yields some 920,000 distinct CDR3 sequences, 31% seen once. This specimen consisted of cultured CD8+ T cells from PBMCs, obtained from culture after CMV antigen stimulation. The receptors originated from a human donor in good health (CMV status not recorded). Some clones in this sample may be carry-over from other donors' samples. Each CDR3 is given with its conserved first and last residue. The D gene is left open where the match is weak. A row's size may be missing; if present it is once, few, many or a size class.

TRBV7-2	NA	TRBJ2-2	many	CASSLGKATIITGELFF	TGTGCCAGCAGCTTAGGGAAGGCCACTATAATCACCGGGGAGCTGTTTTTT
TRBV20-1	NA	TRBJ1-1	NA	CSALGVMNTEAFF	TGCAGTGCCCTAGGGGTCATGAACACTGAAGCTTTCTTT
TRBV6-6	NA	TRBJ2-7	NA	CASSLRDTYVDEQYF	TGTGCCAGCAGTTTACGGGACACCTACGTAGACGAGCAGTACTTC
TRBV27	NA	TRBJ1-2	few	CASSFSGLGASGSYTF	TGTGCCAGCAGTTTTTCCGGCCTCGGGGCCTCGGGATCCTACACCTTC
TRBV27	TRBD1	TRBJ2-7	NA	CASSPAGTEDLNSYEQYF	TGTGCCAGCAGTCCGGCCGGGACAGAAGATTTAAATTCCTACGAGCAGTACTTC
TRBV28	TRBD1	TRBJ1-2	NA	CASSLNGQGAGGYTF	TGTGCCAGCAGTTTAAATGGACAGGGGGCGGGTGGCTACACCTTC
TRBV7-6	TRBD1	TRBJ1-2	once	CASSPGTEPYGYTF	TGTGCCAGCAGCCCCGGGACAGAACCTTATGGCTACACCTTC
TRBV9	TRBD2	TRBJ2-1	NA	CASSVVGLAGGLHNEQFF	TGTGCCAGCAGCGTAGTGGGACTAGCGGGGGGGCTCCACAATGAGCAGTTCTTC
TRBV19	NA	TRBJ1-5	few	CASSHPTSRGINQPQHF	TGTGCCAGTAGTCACCCCACCTCCCGGGGAATCAATCAGCCCCAGCATTTT
TRBV12-5	NA	TRBJ1-3	NA	CASGLAGSDTIYF	TGTGCTAGTGGTTTAGCTGGTTCTGACACCATATATTTT
TRBV4-1	NA	TRBJ2-3	NA	CASSPILGPDTDTQYF	TGCGCCAGCAGCCCAATTTTGGGCCCCGACACAGATACGCAGTATTTT
TRBV15	NA	TRBJ2-1	few	CATSREKYEQFF	TGTGCCACCAGCAGAGAAAAATATGAGCAGTTCTTC
TRBV29-1	NA	TRBJ2-3	NA	CSVLWPRGTDTQYF	TGCAGCGTTCTCTGGCCTAGAGGCACAGATACGCAGTATTTT
TRBV7-9	NA	TRBJ2-7	few	CASSSGMVGYEQYF	TGTGCCAGCTCTTCAGGTATGGTGGGCTACGAGCAGTACTTC
TRBV6-6	NA	TRBJ1-4	NA	CASSYSPGTPNEKLFF	TGTGCCAGCAGTTACTCCCCCGGGACACCTAATGAAAAACTGTTTTTT
TRBV9	NA	TRBJ2-3	NA	CASSPFGQSFTDTQYF	TGTGCCAGCAGCCCCTTTGGACAATCCTTCACAGATACGCAGTATTTT
TRBV5-5	NA	TRBJ2-1	NA	CASSLAASGNEQFF	TGTGCCAGCAGCTTGGCCGCCTCAGGAAATGAGCAGTTCTTC
TRBV19	NA	TRBJ2-7	few	CASTRDSGFNEQYF	TGTGCCAGTACGCGGGACTCGGGCTTCAACGAGCAGTACTTC
TRBV6-6	NA	TRBJ1-1	NA	CASSYGNPNTEAFF	TGTGCCAGCAGTTATGGAAATCCGAACACTGAAGCTTTCTTT
TRBV27	TRBD1	TRBJ1-4	few	CASKFGWTGNEKLFF	TGTGCCAGCAAATTTGGCTGGACAGGGAATGAAAAACTGTTTTTT
TRBV11-2	TRBD2	TRBJ2-5	NA	CASRNGGAQETQYF	TGTGCCAGCAGGAACGGGGGGGCGCAGGAGACCCAGTACTTC
TRBV20-1	TRBD1	TRBJ1-2	NA	CSARTGNGYTF	TGCAGTGCCCGGACAGGGAATGGCTACACCTTC
TRBV7-2	NA	TRBJ1-1	many	CASSFADTEAFF	TGTGCCAGCAGCTTTGCAGACACTGAAGCTTTCTTT
TRBV10-3	TRBD1	TRBJ1-1	NA	CAISDIYRGGAEAFF	TGTGCCATCAGTGATATCTACAGGGGTGGAGCTGAAGCTTTCTTT
TRBV7-2	TRBD1	TRBJ2-1	many	CASSYSYRGPRDDEQFF	TGTGCCAGCAGCTACTCCTACAGGGGCCCTCGGGACGATGAGCAGTTCTTC
TRBV7-2	TRBD2	TRBJ2-5	many	CASSLASGAMYQETQYF	TGTGCCAGCAGCTTAGCTAGCGGGGCGATGTACCAAGAGACCCAGTACTTC
TRBV12-3/TRBV12-4	NA	TRBJ2-3	NA	CASSIGLTSTDTQYF	TGTGCCAGCAGTATAGGATTGACTAGCACAGATACGCAGTATTTT
TRBV7-8	TRBD2	TRBJ2-1	many	CASSLLGELAGLSSYNEQFF	TGTGCCAGCAGCTTATTGGGGGAACTAGCGGGGTTGAGCTCCTACAATGAGCAGTTCTTC
TRBV27	NA	TRBJ1-2	NA	CASSLLGATNYGYTF	TGTGCCAGCAGTTTATTGGGGGCGACTAACTATGGCTACACCTTC
TRBV20-1	TRBD1	TRBJ1-5	few	CSARDQSPGQVIRGNQPQHF	TGCAGTGCTAGAGATCAGTCCCCGGGACAGGTGATTCGAGGCAATCAGCCCCAGCATTTT
TRBV6-5	NA	TRBJ2-5	few	CASSYSMGGQETQYF	TGTGCCAGCAGTTACTCGATGGGGGGTCAAGAGACCCAGTACTTC
TRBV5-4	NA	TRBJ2-7	few	CASSLGTLPSYEQYF	TGTGCCAGCAGCTTGGGGACGCTACCCTCCTACGAGCAGTACTTC
TRBV19	NA	TRBJ2-7	NA	CASSIGGREQYF	TGTGCCAGTAGTATCGGGGGTAGGGAGCAGTACTTC
TRBV11-2	TRBD2	TRBJ2-3	NA	CASSFGGNTQYF	TGTGCCAGCAGCTTCGGGGGGAATACGCAGTATTTT
TRBV27	TRBD1	TRBJ2-7	NA	CASSWGQNYEQYF	TGTGCCAGCAGTTGGGGACAGAACTACGAGCAGTACTTC
TRBV15	NA	TRBJ1-1	NA	CATSRARWGTEAFF	TGTGCCACCAGCCGGGCCCGGTGGGGTACTGAAGCTTTCTTT
TRBV6-6	TRBD2	TRBJ2-5	NA	CASSYSDLAGIQETQYF	TGTGCCAGCAGTTACTCGGATCTAGCGGGCATTCAAGAGACCCAGTACTTC
TRBV20-1	TRBD2	TRBJ2-3	few	CSAGAASGRTYESTDTQYF	TGCAGTGCTGGGGCGGCTAGCGGGCGGACCTATGAAAGCACAGATACGCAGTATTTT
TRBV27	NA	TRBJ2-3	NA	CASSFNIAGTDTQYF	TGTGCCAGCAGTTTTAACATAGCGGGCACAGATACGCAGTATTTT
TRBV7-6	TRBD1	TRBJ1-6	NA	CASTPSGGYSPLHF	TGTGCCAGCACGCCCTCAGGGGGTTATTCACCCCTCCACTTT
TRBV13	TRBD2	TRBJ2-5	NA	CASSSLAGGHQETQYF	TGTGCCAGCAGCTCCCTAGCGGGGGGTCACCAAGAGACCCAGTACTTC
TRBV4-1	NA	TRBJ2-7	NA	CASSQYMGWSYEQYF	TGCGCCAGCAGCCAATATATGGGTTGGTCATACGAGCAGTACTTC
TRBV5-4	TRBD1	TRBJ2-1	NA	CASSERTGHNNEQFF	TGTGCCAGCAGCGAACGGACAGGGCATAACAATGAGCAGTTCTTC